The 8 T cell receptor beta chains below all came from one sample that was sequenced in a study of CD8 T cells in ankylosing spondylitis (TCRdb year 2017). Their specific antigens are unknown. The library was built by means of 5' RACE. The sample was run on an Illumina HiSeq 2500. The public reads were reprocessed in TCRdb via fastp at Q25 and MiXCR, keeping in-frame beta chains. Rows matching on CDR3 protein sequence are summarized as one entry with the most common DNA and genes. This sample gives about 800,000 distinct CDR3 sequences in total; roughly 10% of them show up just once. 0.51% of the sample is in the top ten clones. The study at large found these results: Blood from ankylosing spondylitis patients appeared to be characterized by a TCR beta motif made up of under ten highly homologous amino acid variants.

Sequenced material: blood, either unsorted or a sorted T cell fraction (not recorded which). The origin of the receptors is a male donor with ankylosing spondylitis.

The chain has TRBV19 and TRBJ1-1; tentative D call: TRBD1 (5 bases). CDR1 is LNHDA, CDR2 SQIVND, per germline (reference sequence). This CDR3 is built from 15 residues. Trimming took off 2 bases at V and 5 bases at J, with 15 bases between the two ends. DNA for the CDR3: TGTGCCAGTAGTATACTGACCGGGGCGAGGACTGAAGCTTTCTTT. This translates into CASSILTGARTEAFF.

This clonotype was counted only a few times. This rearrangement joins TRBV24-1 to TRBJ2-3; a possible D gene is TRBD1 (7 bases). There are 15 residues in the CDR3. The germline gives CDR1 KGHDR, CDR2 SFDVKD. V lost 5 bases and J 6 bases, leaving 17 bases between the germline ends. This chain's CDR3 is CATSGIGGTDDTQYF. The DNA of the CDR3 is TGTGCCACCAGTGGGATTGGGGGGACAGATGATACGCAGTATTTT.

The CDR3 protein is CASSLVWDASSYEQYF. In DNA form, the CDR3 reads TGTGCCAGCAGCTTAGTGTGGGACGCTTCTTCCTACGAGCAGTACTTC. The V gene is TRBV7-2, the J gene TRBJ2-7, with D perhaps given as TRBD1 or TRBD2 (5 bases each). The ends were cut back, 1 base at V and 1 base at J, with 14 bases in the middle. This CDR3 is built from 16 residues. Germline values: CDR1 SGHTA, CDR2 FQGNSA.

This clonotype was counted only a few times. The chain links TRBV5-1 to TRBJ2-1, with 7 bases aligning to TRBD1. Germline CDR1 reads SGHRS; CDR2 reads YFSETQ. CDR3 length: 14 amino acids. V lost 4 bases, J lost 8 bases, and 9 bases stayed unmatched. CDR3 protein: CASSRQGGIDEQFF. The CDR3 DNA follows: TGCGCCAGCAGCCGACAGGGTGGAATCGATGAGCAGTTCTTC. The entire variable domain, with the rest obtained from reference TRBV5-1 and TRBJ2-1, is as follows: KAGVTQTPRYLIKTRGQQVTLSCSPISGHRSVSWYQQTPGQGLQFLFEYFSETQRNKGNFPGRFSGRQFSNSRSEMNVSTLELGDSALYLCASSRQGGIDEQFFGPGTRLTVL.

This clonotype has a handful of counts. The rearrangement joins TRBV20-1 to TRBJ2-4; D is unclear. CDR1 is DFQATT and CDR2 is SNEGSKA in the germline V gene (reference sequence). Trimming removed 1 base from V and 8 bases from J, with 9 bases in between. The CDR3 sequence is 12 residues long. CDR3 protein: CSARGQVHIQYF. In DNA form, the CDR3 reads TGCAGTGCTAGAGGCCAGGTACACATTCAGTACTTC.

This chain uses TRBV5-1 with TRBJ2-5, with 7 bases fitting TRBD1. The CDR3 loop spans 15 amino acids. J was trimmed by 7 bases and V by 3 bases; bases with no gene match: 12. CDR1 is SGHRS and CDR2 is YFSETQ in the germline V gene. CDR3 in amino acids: CASSYLTGSSVTQYF. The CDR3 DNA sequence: TGCGCCAGCAGCTACCTGACAGGGTCTTCAGTGACCCAGTACTTC. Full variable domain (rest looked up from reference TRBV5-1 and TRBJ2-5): KAGVTQTPRYLIKTRGQQVTLSCSPISGHRSVSWYQQTPGQGLQFLFEYFSETQRNKGNFPGRFSGRQFSNSRSEMNVSTLELGDSALYLCASSYLTGSSVTQYFGPGTRLLVL.

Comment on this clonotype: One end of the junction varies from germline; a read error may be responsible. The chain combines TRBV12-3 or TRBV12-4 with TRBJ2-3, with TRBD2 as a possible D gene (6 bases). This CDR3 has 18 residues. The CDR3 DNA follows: TGTACCAGCAGTAGCCTCCGGGGACTCACCTACTACACAGATACGCAGTATTTT. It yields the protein CTSSSLRGLTYYTDTQYF.

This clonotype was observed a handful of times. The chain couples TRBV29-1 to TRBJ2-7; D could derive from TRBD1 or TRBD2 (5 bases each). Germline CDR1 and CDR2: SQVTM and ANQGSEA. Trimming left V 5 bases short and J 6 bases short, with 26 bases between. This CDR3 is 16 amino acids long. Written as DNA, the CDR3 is TGCAGCGTTATTTCCTTTCCGGGACGCCAGGCGGGCGAGCAGTACTTC. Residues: CSVISFPGRQAGEQYF.